The 16 T cell receptor beta chains presented below share a single source sample, sequenced in a study of cytomegalovirus exposure and HLA in healthy donors. The PCR ran on 60 Vbeta and 13 Jbeta primers. Profiled with immunoSEQ multiplex PCR; TCRdb holds only in-frame clones, not every one. The sample shows around 63,000 clones, around 80% of them seen only once. The sequenced sample was PBMCs. Receptors originate from a middle-aged man in good health and CMV-seronegative.

This clone was found a few times. This sequence joins TRBV7-8 and TRBJ2-1; 8 bases agree with TRBD1. The junction had 14 bases not matched to a gene; V was cut back by 5 bases and J by 5 bases. There are 17 residues in the CDR3. The germline V gene has CDR1 SGHVS and CDR2 FQNEAQ. The CDR3 region has the DNA TGTGCCAGCAGCCCTCCAACCCGTCGACAGGGGAACAATGAGCAGTTCTTC. Its translation: CASSPPTRRQGNNEQFF.

The chain has TRBV19 and TRBJ2-7; D unresolved. This CDR3 has 13 residues. The V gene lost 3 bases and the J gene lost 2 bases, with 8 bases spanning the gap. Germline CDR1 LNHDA, CDR2 SQIVND (reference sequence). The CDR3 here is CASSISSTYEQYF. As DNA, the CDR3 is TGTGCCAGTAGTATTTCTAGTACCTACGAGCAGTACTTC.

In DNA, the CDR3 is TGTGCCAGCAGCTCCCCAAGGGGCGGGAGCTCTGGGGCCAACGTCCTGACTTTC. This gives the protein CASSSPRGGSSGANVLTF. The chain is built from TRBV5-5 and TRBJ2-6; 7 bases agree with TRBD2. The germline CDR1 and CDR2 sequences are SGHKS and YYEKEE (reference sequence). The ends lost 3 bases at V and 0 bases at J; junction bases unmatched: 9. This CDR3 spans 18 amino acids.

The chain is built from TRBV6-1 and TRBJ1-6, with 8 bases identical to TRBD1. V trimming: 3 bases; J trimming: 6 bases; junction bases outside the gene matches: 4. The CDR3 runs to 15 residues. In germline, CDR1 is MNHNS, CDR2 SASEGT. The CDR3 DNA follows: TGTGCCAGCAGTGACCGGACAGGGACTAATTCACCCCTCCACTTT. Protein: CASSDRTGTNSPLHF.

This clone came up once. The chain has TRBV28 and TRBJ2-7; 8 positions agree with TRBD2. Trimming took 3 bases from V and 0 from J; bases not matched to a gene: 7. This CDR3 contains 16 residues. The germline V gene has CDR1 MDHEN and CDR2 SYDVKM. The CDR3: CASSFSLAGLSYEQYF. The CDR3 region has the DNA TGTGCCAGCAGTTTCAGTCTAGCGGGCCTCTCCTACGAGCAGTACTTC.

Remarks on this clone: Germline and junction disagree at one end, which may indicate a read error. The chain uses TRBV7-9 and TRBJ1-3, with 7 bases aligning to TRBD1. The length of the CDR3 is 18 residues. Germline CDR1 reads SEHNR; CDR2 reads FQNEAQ (reference sequence). As DNA, the CDR3 is TGTTCCAGCAGCTTAGTCCCCGGGACAGCCGGCTCTGGAAACACCATATATTTT. Its protein is CSSSLVPGTAGSGNTIYF.

This clone was observed a few times. This chain joins TRBV7-3 and TRBJ2-2, with 7 bases identical to TRBD1. The germline gives CDR1 SGHTA, CDR2 FQGTGA. Trimming cost V 4 bases and J 1 base; bases outside gene matches: 0. This CDR3 region has 14 residues. CDR3 nucleotides: TGTGCCAGCAGCTACAGGGGGAACACCGGGGAGCTGTTTTTT. Translating it yields CASSYRGNTGELFF.

The V call is TRBV7-3, the J call TRBJ2-1; 8 bases are a match to TRBD2. V dropped 1 base and J dropped 3; count of bases not matched to a gene: 8. The CDR3 runs to 17 residues. Germline loops: CDR1 SGHTA, CDR2 FQGTGA. CDR3 region: CASSLRAAGVSYNEQFF. DNA of the CDR3: TGTGCCAGCAGCTTAAGAGCAGCGGGGGTAAGCTACAATGAGCAGTTCTTC.

The chain recombines TRBV25-1 with TRBJ1-1; D is unclear. Germline V gene sequence: CDR1 MGHDK, CDR2 SYGVNS. The CDR3 covers 11 residues. V was cut by 4 bases and J by 8 bases, with 8 bases left in between. The CDR3 loop is CASSVWEEAFF. Here the CDR3 DNA reads TGTGCCAGCAGTGTGTGGGAGGAAGCTTTCTTT.

This clone showed up just once. The CDR3 DNA sequence: TGTGCCAGCAGTGACCAGGGGGCCGGATTCTACGAGCAGTACTTC. Protein sequence: CASSDQGAGFYEQYF. The V call is TRBV25-1, the J call TRBJ2-7; TRBD1 aligns across 8 bases. CDR1 and CDR2 from the germline V gene are MGHDK and SYGVNS. The junction had 7 bases not matched to a gene; V was cut back by 3 bases and J by 3 bases. The CDR3 covers 15 residues.

The chain employs TRBV7-2 and TRBJ2-1, with TRBD2 matching 9 bases. V was clipped by 1 base and J by 8 bases; unmatched bases: 12. CDR3 length: 17 amino acids. The germline V gene encodes CDR1 SGHTA and CDR2 FQGNSA. This CDR3 reads CASSLVGSGGRRDEQFF. The CDR3 DNA follows: TGTGCCAGCAGCTTAGTAGGTAGCGGGGGCCGTAGGGATGAGCAGTTCTTC.

The J gene is TRBJ1-3, the V gene TRBV5-5; 7 bases are a match to TRBD1. The CDR3 totals 12 residues. Germline V CDR1 and CDR2: SGHKS, YYEKEE (reference sequence). V trimming: 4 bases; J trimming: 12 bases; junction bases outside the gene matches: 7. The CDR3 protein is CASSTRQGIIYF. The CDR3 bases are TGTGCCAGCAGCACACGACAGGGTATCATATATTTT.

The chain couples TRBV7-9 to TRBJ1-3; 10 nucleotides match TRBD1. The CDR3 covers 17 residues. V gave up 2 bases and J gave up 1 base; unmatched junction bases: 5. Per germline, CDR1 SEHNR and CDR2 FQNEAQ (reference sequence). For the CDR3, the DNA is TGTGCCAGCAGCTTAATATGGGGACAGGGGTCTGGAAACACCATATATTTT. This codes for CASSLIWGQGSGNTIYF.

The V and J genes are TRBV5-1 and TRBJ2-7, with unresolved D. V gave up 3 bases and J gave up 4 bases, with 17 bases separating them. The CDR3 is 15 amino acids. CDR1 is SGHRS, CDR2 YFSETQ, per germline. CDR3 amino acids: CASSSNEAVRYEQYF. Here the CDR3 DNA reads TGCGCCAGCAGCTCGAACGAGGCGGTGCGATACGAGCAGTACTTC.

This chain connects TRBV7-2 to TRBJ1-6; 9 bases line up with TRBD1. The CDR3 length is 15 residues. The V and J ends lost 7 bases and 6 bases, in that order; junction bases with no gene match: 7. Germline V gene lookup returns CDR1 SGHTA and CDR2 FQGNSA. The CDR3: CASIPAQGANSPLHF. In DNA form, the CDR3 reads TGTGCCAGCATCCCCGCACAGGGGGCTAATTCACCCCTCCACTTT.

The count of this clone is one. The chain employs TRBV19 and TRBJ2-5; 7 bases align to TRBD1. The V gene's germline CDR1 is LNHDA and CDR2 SQIVND (reference sequence). The ends lost 4 bases at V and 4 bases at J; junction bases unmatched: 21. The CDR3 sequence is 19 residues long. The CDR3 here is CASSTHNRPTGSGRETQYF. CDR3 DNA sequence: TGTGCCAGTAGTACCCACAACCGACCGACAGGGAGTGGGCGAGAGACCCAGTACTTC.